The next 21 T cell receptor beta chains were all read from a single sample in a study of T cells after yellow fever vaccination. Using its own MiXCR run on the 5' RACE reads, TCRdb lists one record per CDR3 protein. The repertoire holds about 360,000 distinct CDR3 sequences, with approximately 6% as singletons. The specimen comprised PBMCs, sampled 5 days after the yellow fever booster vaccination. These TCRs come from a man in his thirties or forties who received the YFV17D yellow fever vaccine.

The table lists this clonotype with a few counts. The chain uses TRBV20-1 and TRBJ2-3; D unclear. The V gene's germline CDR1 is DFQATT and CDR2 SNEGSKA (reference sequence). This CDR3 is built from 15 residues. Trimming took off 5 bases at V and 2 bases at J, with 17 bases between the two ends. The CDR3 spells CSAPLTSDPTDTQYF. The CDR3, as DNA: TGCAGTGCTCCACTTACTTCCGATCCCACAGATACGCAGTATTTT.

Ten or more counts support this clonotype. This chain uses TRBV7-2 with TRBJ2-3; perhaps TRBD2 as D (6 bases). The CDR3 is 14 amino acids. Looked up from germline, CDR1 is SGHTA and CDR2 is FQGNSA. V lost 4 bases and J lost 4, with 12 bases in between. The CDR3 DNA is TGTGCCAGCAGCTCGAACAGCGGGTCAGATACGCAGTATTTT. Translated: CASSSNSGSDTQYF.

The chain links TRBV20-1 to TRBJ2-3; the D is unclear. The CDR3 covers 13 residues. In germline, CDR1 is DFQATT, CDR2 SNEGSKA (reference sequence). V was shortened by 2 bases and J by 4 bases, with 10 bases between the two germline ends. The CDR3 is CSARYTAADTQYF. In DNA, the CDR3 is TGCAGTGCTAGATATACCGCGGCAGATACGCAGTATTTT.

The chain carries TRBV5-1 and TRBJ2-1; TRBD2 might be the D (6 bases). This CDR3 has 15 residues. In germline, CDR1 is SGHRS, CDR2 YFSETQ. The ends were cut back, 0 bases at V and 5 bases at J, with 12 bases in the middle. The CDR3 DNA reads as TGCGCCAGCAGCTTGGGGGGGGTCGTGGACAATGAGCAGTTCTTC. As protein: CASSLGGVVDNEQFF.

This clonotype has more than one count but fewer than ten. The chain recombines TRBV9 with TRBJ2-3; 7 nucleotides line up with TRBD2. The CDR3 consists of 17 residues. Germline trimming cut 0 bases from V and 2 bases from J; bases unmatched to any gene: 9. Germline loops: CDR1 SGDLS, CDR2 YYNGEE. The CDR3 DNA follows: TGTGCCAGCAGCGTAGGTGGGGGACTATCGATCACAGATACGCAGTATTTT. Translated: CASSVGGGLSITDTQYF.

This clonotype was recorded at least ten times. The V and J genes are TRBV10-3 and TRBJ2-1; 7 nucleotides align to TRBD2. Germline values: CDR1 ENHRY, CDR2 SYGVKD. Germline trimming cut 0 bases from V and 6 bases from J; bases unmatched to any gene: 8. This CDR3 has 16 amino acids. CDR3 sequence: CAISESTLAVSNEQFF. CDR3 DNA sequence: TGTGCCATCAGTGAGTCGACGCTAGCGGTCAGCAATGAGCAGTTCTTC.

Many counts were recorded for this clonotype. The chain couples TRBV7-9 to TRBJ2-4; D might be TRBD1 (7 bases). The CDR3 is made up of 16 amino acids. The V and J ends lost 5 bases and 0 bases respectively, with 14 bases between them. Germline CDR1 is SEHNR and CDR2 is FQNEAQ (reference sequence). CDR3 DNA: TGTGCCAGCAGCGCCCACAGGGGAGGAGCCAAAAACATTCAGTACTTC. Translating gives CASSAHRGGAKNIQYF.

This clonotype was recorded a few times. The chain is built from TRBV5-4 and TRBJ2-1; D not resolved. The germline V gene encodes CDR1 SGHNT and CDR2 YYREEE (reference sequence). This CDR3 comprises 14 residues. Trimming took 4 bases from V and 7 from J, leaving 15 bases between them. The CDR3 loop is CASSPLSNRNEQFF. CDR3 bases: TGTGCCAGCAGCCCGCTGTCCAACCGAAATGAGCAGTTCTTC.

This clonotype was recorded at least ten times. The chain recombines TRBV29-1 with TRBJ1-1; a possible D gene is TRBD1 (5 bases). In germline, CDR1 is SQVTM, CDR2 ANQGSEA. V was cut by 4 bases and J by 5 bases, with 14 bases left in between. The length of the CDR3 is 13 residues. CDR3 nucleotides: TGCAGCGTTGTGGGGGTCTACTGGACTGAAGCTTTCTTT. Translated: CSVVGVYWTEAFF.

The CDR3 spells CASREQGAVVSNEQFF. In DNA form, the CDR3 reads TGTGCCAGCAGGGAACAGGGGGCGGTGGTTTCTAATGAGCAGTTCTTC. The J gene is TRBJ2-1, the V gene TRBV6-1; TRBD1 aligns across 9 bases. Trimming cost V 6 bases and J 7 bases; bases outside gene matches: 13. The CDR3 runs to 16 residues. Germline CDR1 and CDR2: MNHNS and SASEGT.

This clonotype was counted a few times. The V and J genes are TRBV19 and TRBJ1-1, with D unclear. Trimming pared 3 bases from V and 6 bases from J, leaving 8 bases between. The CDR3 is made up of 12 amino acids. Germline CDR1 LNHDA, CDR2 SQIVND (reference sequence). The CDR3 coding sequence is TGTGCCAGTAGTATGGTCGGGTCTGAAGCTTTCTTT. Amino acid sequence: CASSMVGSEAFF. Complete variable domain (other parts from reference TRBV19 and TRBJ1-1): DGGITQSPKYLFRKEGQNVTLSCEQNLNHDAMYWYRQDPGQGLRLIYYSQIVNDFQKGDIAEGYSVSREKKESFPLTVTSAQKNPTAFYLCASSMVGSEAFFGQGTRLTVV.

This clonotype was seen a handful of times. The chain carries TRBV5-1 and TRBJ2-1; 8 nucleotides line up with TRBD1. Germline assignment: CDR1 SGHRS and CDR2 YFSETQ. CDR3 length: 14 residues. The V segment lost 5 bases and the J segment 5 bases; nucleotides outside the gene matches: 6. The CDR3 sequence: CASRDRVPHNEQFF. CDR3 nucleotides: TGCGCCAGCAGGGACAGGGTGCCCCACAATGAGCAGTTCTTC.

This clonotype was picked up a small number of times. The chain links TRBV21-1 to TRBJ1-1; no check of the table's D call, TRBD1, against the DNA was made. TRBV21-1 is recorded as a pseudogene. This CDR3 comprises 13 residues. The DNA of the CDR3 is TGTGCCAGCAGCAGACCACAGGACACTGAAGCTTTCTTT. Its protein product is CASSRPQDTEAFF.

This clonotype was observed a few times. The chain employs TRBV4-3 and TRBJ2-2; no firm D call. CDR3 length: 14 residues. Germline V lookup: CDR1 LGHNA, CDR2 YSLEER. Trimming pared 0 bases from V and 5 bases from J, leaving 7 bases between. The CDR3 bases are TGCGCCAGCAGCCAAGATCTTCGTACCGGGGAGCTGTTTTTT. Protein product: CASSQDLRTGELFF.

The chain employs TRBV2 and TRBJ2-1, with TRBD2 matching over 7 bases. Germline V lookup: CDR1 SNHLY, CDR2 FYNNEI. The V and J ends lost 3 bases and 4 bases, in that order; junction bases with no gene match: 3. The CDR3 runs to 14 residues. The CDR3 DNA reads TGTGCCAGCAGTGATGCTAGCGGATACAATGAGCAGTTCTTC. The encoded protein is CASSDASGYNEQFF.

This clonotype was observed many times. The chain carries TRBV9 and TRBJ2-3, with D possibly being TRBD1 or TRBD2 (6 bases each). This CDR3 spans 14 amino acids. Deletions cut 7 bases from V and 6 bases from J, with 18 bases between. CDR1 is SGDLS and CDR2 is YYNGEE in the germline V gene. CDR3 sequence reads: CASGRGTMGDTQYF. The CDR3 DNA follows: TGTGCCAGCGGTCGGGGGACAATGGGGGATACGCAGTATTTT. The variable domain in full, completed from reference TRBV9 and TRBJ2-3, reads DSGVTQTPKHLITATGQRVTLRCSPRSGDLSVYWYQQSLDQGLQFLIQYYNGEERAKGNILERFSAQQFPDLHSELNLSSLELGDSALYFCASGRGTMGDTQYFGPGTRLTVL.

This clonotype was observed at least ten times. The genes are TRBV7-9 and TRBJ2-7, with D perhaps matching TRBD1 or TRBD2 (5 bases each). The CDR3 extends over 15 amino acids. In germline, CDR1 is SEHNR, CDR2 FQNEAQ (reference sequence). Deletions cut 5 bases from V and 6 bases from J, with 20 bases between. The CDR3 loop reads CASSPPPGRGAEQYF. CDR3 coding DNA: TGTGCCAGCAGCCCCCCCCCGGGGCGAGGAGCCGAGCAGTACTTC.

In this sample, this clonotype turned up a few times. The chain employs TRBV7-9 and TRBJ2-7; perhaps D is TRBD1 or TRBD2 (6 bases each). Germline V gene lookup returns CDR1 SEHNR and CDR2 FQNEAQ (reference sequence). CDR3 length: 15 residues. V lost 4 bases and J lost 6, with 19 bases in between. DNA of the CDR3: TGTGCCAGCAGCTCCGAAACAGGGTTGGGGGGCGAGCAGTACTTC. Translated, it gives CASSSETGLGGEQYF.

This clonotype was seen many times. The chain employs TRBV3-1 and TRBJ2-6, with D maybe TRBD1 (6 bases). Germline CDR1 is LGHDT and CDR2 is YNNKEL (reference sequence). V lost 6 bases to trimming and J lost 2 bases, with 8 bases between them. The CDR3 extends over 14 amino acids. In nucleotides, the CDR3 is TGTGCCAGCAGGCACAGGGCTGGGGCCAACGTCCTGACTTTC. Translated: CASRHRAGANVLTF.

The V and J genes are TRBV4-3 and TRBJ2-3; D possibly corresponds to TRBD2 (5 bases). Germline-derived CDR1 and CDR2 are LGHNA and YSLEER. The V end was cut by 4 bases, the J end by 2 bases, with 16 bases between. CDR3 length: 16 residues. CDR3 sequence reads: CASSPLAGGPTDTQYF. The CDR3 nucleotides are TGCGCCAGCAGCCCCCTAGCTGGAGGCCCCACAGATACGCAGTATTTT.

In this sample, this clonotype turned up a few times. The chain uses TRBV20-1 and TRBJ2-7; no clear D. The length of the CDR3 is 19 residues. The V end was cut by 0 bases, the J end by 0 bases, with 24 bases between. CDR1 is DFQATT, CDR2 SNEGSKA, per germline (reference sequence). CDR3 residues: CSARDRSPLKMSDSYEQYF. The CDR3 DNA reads TGCAGTGCTAGAGATCGTTCGCCCCTCAAAATGTCCGACTCCTACGAGCAGTACTTC.